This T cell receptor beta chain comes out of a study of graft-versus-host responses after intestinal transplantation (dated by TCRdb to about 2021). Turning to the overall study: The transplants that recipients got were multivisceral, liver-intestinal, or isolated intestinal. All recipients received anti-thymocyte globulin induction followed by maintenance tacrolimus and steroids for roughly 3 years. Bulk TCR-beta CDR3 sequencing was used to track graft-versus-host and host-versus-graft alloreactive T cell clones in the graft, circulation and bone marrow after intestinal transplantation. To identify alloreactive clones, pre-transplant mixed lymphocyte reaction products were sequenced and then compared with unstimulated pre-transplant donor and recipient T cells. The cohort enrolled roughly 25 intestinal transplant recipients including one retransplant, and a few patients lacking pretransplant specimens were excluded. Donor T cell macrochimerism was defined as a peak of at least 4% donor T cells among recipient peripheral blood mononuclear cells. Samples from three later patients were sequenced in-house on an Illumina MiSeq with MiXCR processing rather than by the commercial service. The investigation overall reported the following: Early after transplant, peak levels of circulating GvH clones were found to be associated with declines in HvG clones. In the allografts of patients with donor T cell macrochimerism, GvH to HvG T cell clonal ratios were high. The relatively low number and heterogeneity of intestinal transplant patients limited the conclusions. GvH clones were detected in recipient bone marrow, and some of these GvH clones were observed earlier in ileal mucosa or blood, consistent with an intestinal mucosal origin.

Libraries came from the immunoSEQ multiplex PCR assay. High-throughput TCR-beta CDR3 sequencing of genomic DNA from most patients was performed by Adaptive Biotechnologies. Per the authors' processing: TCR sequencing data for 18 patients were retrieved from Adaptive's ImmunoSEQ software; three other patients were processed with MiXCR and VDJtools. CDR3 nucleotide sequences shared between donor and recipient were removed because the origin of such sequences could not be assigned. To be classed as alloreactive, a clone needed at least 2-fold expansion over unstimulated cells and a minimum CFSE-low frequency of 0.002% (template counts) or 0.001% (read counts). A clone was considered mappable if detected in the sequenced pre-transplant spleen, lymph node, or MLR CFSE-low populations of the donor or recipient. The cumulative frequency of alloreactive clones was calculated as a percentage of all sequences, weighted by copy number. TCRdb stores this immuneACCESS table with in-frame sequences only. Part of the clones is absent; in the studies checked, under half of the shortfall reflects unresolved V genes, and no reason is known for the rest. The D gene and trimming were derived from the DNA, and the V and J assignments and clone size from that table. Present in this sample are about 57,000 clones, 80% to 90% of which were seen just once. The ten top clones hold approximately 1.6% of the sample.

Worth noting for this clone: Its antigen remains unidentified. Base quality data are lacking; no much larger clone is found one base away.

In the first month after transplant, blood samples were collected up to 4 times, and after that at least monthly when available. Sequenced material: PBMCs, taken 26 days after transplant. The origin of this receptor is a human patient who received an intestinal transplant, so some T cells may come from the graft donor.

The DNA sequence is TGTGCCAGCAGTGAACACAGGAATAGCAATCAGCCCCAGCATTTT. Its protein reads: CASSEHRNSNQPQHF. Recombination linked TRBV2 to TRBJ1-5; the D region possibly corresponds to TRBD1 (5 bases align). CDR1 and CDR2, per the germline V gene, are SNHLY and FYNNEI. V is clipped by 2 bases and J by 0 bases, and the sequence between their germline boundaries is 8 bases long. Measured from the cysteine to the phenylalanine, the CDR3 is 15 residues long. The sequence is cut down to CDR3 DNA, 45 bases in frame from base 1.